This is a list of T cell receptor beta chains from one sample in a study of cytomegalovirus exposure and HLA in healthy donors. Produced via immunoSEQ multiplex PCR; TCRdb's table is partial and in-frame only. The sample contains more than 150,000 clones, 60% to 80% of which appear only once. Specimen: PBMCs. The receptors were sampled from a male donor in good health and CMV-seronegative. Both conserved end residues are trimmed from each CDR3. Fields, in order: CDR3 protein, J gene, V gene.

cdr3_aa: ASSVAYRTTGNTIY
j_call: TRBJ1-3
v_call: TRBV9

cdr3_aa: ASSPEGNTEAF
j_call: TRBJ1-1
v_call: TRBV7-9

cdr3_aa: ASSQDRGYYGYT
j_call: TRBJ1-2
v_call: TRBV4-3

cdr3_aa: AWSDTVTFEGKLF
j_call: TRBJ1-4
v_call: TRBV30

cdr3_aa: ASAAGSGANVLT
j_call: TRBJ2-6
v_call: TRBV19

cdr3_aa: AISAGQALYGYT
j_call: TRBJ1-2
v_call: TRBV10-3

cdr3_aa: ASSWMTGGWSAF
j_call: TRBJ1-1
v_call: TRBV2

cdr3_aa: ASSEVQEAF
j_call: TRBJ1-1
v_call: TRBV6-1

cdr3_aa: ASSLPGTRNEQY
j_call: TRBJ2-7
v_call: TRBV28

cdr3_aa: ASSLLAGGPDTQY
j_call: TRBJ2-3
v_call: TRBV7-2

cdr3_aa: ASKTRSGELF
j_call: TRBJ2-2
v_call: TRBV28

cdr3_aa: ASRTPDRTGSEQY
j_call: TRBJ2-7
v_call: TRBV27

cdr3_aa: ASSQGLTRGADQGQWSYGYT
j_call: TRBJ1-2
v_call: TRBV4-2

cdr3_aa: SGGGGRGQETQY
j_call: TRBJ2-5
v_call: TRBV29-1

cdr3_aa: ASSLQGGEQY
j_call: TRBJ2-7
v_call: TRBV27

cdr3_aa: ASSPSSDETQY
j_call: TRBJ2-5
v_call: TRBV7-2

cdr3_aa: ASSLRPRGQGAGTQY
j_call: TRBJ2-5
v_call: TRBV7-2

cdr3_aa: ASSRPRGDRGDTQY
j_call: TRBJ2-3
v_call: TRBV19

cdr3_aa: ASSQGTGTDQPQH
j_call: TRBJ1-5
v_call: TRBV18

cdr3_aa: ASSIDSFGAGARNEQY
j_call: TRBJ2-7
v_call: TRBV19

cdr3_aa: ATSSWGREEGETQY
j_call: TRBJ2-5
v_call: TRBV15

cdr3_aa: ASSKGLLETQY
j_call: TRBJ2-5
v_call: TRBV7-6

cdr3_aa: ASSVRLAGGNEQY
j_call: TRBJ2-7
v_call: TRBV5-6

cdr3_aa: AWSVRGGHEQY
j_call: TRBJ2-7
v_call: TRBV30

cdr3_aa: ASRSRQFNEQF
j_call: TRBJ2-1
v_call: TRBV2

cdr3_aa: ASSQGTVGYGYT
j_call: TRBJ1-2
v_call: TRBV4-1

cdr3_aa: ASSLGTGGDTQY
j_call: TRBJ2-3
v_call: TRBV7-9

cdr3_aa: ASSSQMNSNQPQH
j_call: TRBJ1-5
v_call: TRBV28

cdr3_aa: ASSQSGGEQY
j_call: TRBJ2-7
v_call: TRBV7-9

cdr3_aa: ASAARQVFEQY
j_call: TRBJ2-7
v_call: TRBV25-1

cdr3_aa: ASSRGGENTGELF
j_call: TRBJ2-2
v_call: TRBV5-4

cdr3_aa: ASSLTSSNEQF
j_call: TRBJ2-1
v_call: TRBV5-4

cdr3_aa: ASSQINYGYT
j_call: TRBJ1-2
v_call: TRBV6-5

cdr3_aa: ASSFSGTYNEQF
j_call: TRBJ2-1
v_call: TRBV28

cdr3_aa: ASSLEGQGNTIY
j_call: TRBJ1-3
v_call: TRBV5-4

cdr3_aa: ASSLAGGRQPYEQY
j_call: TRBJ2-7
v_call: TRBV13

cdr3_aa: AWSTGHLSLSNQPQH
j_call: TRBJ1-5
v_call: TRBV30

cdr3_aa: ASSLGGGGGYT
j_call: TRBJ1-2
v_call: TRBV7-3

cdr3_aa: ASSLRGKVETQY
j_call: TRBJ2-5
v_call: TRBV28

cdr3_aa: ASSWDSGNSPLH
j_call: TRBJ1-6
v_call: TRBV7-2

cdr3_aa: ASSFGSYEQY
j_call: TRBJ2-7
v_call: TRBV28